This TCR beta chain was documented in a study of cytomegalovirus exposure and HLA in healthy donors. Turning to the study itself: HLA-typed donors were the source of 83 million or so unique TCRs, which an early data release held. Overall study findings and caveats: Immune exposure was documented only through CMV serostatus. A later analysis, which compared TCR beta chains of equal frequency, found the HLA-associated ones more clonally expanded.

Details on this clone: The antigen remains unidentified.

CDR3 size: 13 residues. Germline loops: CDR1 MNHNY, CDR2 SVGAGI (reference sequence). Trimming at V came to 6 bases and at J to 6 bases, leaving 6 bases not matched to a gene. PCR involved 60 Vbeta and 13 Jbeta primers. Assay used: immunoSEQ multiplex PCR; TCRdb lists only in-frame clones, some missing. The sample holds some 150,000 clones, roughly 77% seen once. V usage is TRBV6-6 and J usage is TRBJ1-2; 8 nucleotides align to TRBD1. This sequence originates from a human donor in good health. Material: PBMCs. DNA of the CDR3: TGTGCCAGCAGCCGGACAGGGACCCATGGCTACACCTTC. Translation gives CASSRTGTHGYTF.